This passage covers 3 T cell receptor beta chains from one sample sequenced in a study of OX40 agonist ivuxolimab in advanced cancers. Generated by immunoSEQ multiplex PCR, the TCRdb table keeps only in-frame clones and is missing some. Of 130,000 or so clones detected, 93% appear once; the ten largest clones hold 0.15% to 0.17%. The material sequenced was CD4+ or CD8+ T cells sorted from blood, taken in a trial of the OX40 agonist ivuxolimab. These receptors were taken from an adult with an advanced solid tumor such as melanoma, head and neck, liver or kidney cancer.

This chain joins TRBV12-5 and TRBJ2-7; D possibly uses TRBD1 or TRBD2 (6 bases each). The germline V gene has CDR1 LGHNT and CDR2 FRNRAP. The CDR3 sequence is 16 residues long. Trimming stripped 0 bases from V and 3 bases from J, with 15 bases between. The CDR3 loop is CASGLVRGLKNYEQYF. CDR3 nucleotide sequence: TGTGCTAGTGGTTTGGTCCGGGGGCTAAAGAACTACGAGCAGTACTTC.

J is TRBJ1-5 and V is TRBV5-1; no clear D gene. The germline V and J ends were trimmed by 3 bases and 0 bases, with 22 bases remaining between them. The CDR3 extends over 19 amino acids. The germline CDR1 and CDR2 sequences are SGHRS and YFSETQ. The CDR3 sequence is CASSWPSWREVGSNQPQHF. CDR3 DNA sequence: TGCGCCAGCAGCTGGCCCTCGTGGAGGGAAGTAGGTAGCAATCAGCCCCAGCATTTT.

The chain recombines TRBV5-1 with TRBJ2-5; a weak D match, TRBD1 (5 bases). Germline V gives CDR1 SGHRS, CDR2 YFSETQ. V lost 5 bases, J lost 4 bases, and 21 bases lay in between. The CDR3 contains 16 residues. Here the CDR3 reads CASRKPGPVEGETQYF. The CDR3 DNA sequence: TGCGCCAGCAGAAAACCAGGGCCGGTAGAAGGAGAGACCCAGTACTTC.